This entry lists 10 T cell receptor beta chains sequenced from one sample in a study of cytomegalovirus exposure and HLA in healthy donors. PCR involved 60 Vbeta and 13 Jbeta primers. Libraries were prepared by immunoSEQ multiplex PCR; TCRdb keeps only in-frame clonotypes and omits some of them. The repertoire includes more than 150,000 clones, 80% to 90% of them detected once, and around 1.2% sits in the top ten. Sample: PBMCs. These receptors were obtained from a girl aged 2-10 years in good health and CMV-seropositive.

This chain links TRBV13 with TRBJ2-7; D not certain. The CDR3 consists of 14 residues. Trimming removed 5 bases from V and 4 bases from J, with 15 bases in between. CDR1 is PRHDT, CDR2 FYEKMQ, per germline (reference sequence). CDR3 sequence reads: CASSPDSRSYEQYF. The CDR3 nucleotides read TGTGCCAGCAGCCCTGACTCCCGTTCTTACGAGCAGTACTTC.

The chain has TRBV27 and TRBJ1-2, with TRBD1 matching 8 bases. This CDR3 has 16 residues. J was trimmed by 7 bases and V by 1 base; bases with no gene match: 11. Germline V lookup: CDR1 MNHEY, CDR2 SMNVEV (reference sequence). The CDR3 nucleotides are TGTGCCAGCAGTTTATTCGGGACTGGACAGGGAGGTGGCTACACCTTC. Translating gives CASSLFGTGQGGGYTF.

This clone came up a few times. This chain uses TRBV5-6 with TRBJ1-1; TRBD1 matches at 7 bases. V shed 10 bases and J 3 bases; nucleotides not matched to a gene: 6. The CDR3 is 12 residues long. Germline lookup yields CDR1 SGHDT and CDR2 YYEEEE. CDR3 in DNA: TGTGCCGGAGCTACAGGGGACACTGAAGCTTTCTTT. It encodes CAGATGDTEAFF.

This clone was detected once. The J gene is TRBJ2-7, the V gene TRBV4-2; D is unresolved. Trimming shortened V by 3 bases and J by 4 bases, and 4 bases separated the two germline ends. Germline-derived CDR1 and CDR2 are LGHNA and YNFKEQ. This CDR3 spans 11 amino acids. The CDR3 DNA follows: TGTGCCAGCAGCCACAGTTACGAGCAGTACTTC. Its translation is CASSHSYEQYF.

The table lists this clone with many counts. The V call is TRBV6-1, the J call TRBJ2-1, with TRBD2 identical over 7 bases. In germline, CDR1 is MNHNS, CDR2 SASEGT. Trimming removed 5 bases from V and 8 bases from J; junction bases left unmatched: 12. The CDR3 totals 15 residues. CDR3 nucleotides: TGTGCCAGCAGTCAAACCGGGGGAGGGATTGATGAGCAGTTCTTC. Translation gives CASSQTGGGIDEQFF.

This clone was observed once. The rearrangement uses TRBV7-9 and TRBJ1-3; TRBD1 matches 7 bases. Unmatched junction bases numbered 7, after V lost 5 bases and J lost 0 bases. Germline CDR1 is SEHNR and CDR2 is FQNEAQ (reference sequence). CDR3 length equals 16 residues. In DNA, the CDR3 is TGTGCCAGCAGCCCCGGACAGGTCAGCTCTGGAAACACCATATATTTT. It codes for CASSPGQVSSGNTIYF.

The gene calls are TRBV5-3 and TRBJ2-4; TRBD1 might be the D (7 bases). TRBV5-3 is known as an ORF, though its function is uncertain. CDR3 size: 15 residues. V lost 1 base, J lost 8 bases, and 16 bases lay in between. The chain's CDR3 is CARSLSRQGGDIQYF. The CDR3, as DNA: TGTGCCAGAAGCTTGAGCCGACAGGGAGGTGACATTCAGTACTTC.

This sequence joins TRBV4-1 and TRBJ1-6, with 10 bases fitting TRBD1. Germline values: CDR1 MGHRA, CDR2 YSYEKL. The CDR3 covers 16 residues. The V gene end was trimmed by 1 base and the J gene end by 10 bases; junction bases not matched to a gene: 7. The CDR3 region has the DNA TGCGCCAGCAGCCAAGTGACCGGGACAGGGGTCTCACCCCTCCACTTT. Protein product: CASSQVTGTGVSPLHF.

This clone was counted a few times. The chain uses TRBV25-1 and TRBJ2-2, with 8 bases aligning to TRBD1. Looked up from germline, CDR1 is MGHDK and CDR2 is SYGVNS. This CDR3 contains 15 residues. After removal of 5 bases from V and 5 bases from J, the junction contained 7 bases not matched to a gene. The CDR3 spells CASSSGTGGTGELFF. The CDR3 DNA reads TGTGCCAGCAGTTCAGGGACAGGAGGGACCGGGGAGCTGTTTTTT.

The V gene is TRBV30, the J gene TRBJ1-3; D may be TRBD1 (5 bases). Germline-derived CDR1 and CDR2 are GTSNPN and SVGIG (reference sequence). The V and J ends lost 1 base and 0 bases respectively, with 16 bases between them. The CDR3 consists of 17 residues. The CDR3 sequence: CAWSDEPGRASGNTIYF. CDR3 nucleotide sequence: TGTGCCTGGAGTGACGAGCCGGGCAGGGCCTCTGGAAACACCATATATTTT.